A selection of T cell receptor beta chains follows, all from one sample in a study of cytomegalovirus exposure and HLA in healthy donors. Assay: immunoSEQ multiplex PCR; the TCRdb copy retains only in-frame clones and omits some. The repertoire holds 60,000 to 80,000 clones, just under 85% seen once, with about 3% in the top ten. The specimen was PBMCs. The receptors were sampled from a young man in good health and CMV-seronegative. Each CDR3 is given with its conserved first and last residue.

v_call: TRBV25-1; cdr3_aa: CASSRGGSNQPQHF
v_call: TRBV5-1; cdr3_aa: CASSGGPNNEQFF
v_call: TRBV15; cdr3_aa: CATSRDQSVLNTEAFF
v_call: TRBV10-3; cdr3_aa: CAIRTGASTDTQYF
v_call: TRBV5-8; cdr3_aa: CASSASKSGRPDNEQFF
v_call: TRBV11-1; cdr3_aa: CASAAGVQGYGYTF
v_call: TRBV10-3; cdr3_aa: CAIRGDTSYEQYF
v_call: TRBV27; cdr3_aa: CASSLYRGRFRRGDDTGELFF
v_call: TRBV2; cdr3_aa: CASSEVTLAGTSSYEQYF
v_call: TRBV30; cdr3_aa: CAWRARQGRTLGPQHF
v_call: TRBV19; cdr3_aa: CASSSGQGGSNYGYTF
v_call: TRBV15; cdr3_aa: CATSREGSRGGEKLFF
v_call: TRBV7-2; cdr3_aa: CASSGQPLFSYEQYF
v_call: TRBV5-1; cdr3_aa: CASSFRGNTGELFF
v_call: TRBV14; cdr3_aa: CASSQDLLAGPLYNEQFF
v_call: TRBV11-1; cdr3_aa: CASSSGLAGSSYNEQFF
v_call: TRBV28; cdr3_aa: CASSPRIGDTSSYEQYF
v_call: TRBV5-1; cdr3_aa: CASSLGLGDTPAKNIQYF
v_call: TRBV29-1; cdr3_aa: CSVGGDRNTIYF
v_call: TRBV30; cdr3_aa: CALEGGGAAYNEQFF
v_call: TRBV18; cdr3_aa: CASSPGQYTDTQYF
v_call: TRBV19; cdr3_aa: CASTTGGLTEAFF